These T cell receptor beta chains were read from a single sample in a study of blood T cell repertoires in COVID-19. Only in-frame clones appear in the TCRdb table, and some are missing; sequencing was by immunoSEQ multiplex PCR. The sample shows some 200,000 clones, approximately 92% of them seen only once. What was sequenced was PBMCs or T cells enriched from blood (not recorded which). The receptors here all came from a young woman in a cohort exposed to, infected with or recovered from COVID-19 (not recorded which). The CDR3 runs from the conserved cysteine through the conserved F or W. Fields, in order: J gene, D gene, V gene, clone size, CDR3 protein, CDR3 DNA. D genes are given only for firm matches. Size tells how often a clone was seen (once, few, many) or the class of an expanded clone, and some rows leave it out.

TRBJ1-1 . TRBV29-1 . CSVAPGLASGAFF TGCAGCGTTGCCCCAGGGCTGGCTTCTGGGGCTTTCTTT
TRBJ2-7 . TRBV19 . CASSPGQYNYEQYF TGTGCCAGTAGTCCCGGACAGTATAACTACGAGCAGTACTTC
TRBJ2-7 TRBD1 TRBV5-1 . CASSLVTGVGHEQYF TGCGCCAGCAGCTTGGTTACAGGGGTAGGGCACGAGCAGTACTTC
TRBJ2-7 . TRBV4-1 . CASSQGTTRVYEQYF TGCGCCAGCAGCCAAGGGACAACACGGGTCTACGAGCAGTACTTC
TRBJ1-6 TRBD1 TRBV2 . CASSRGQGGNSPLHF TGTGCCAGCAGTAGGGGACAGGGGGGAAATTCACCCCTCCACTTT
TRBJ1-2 . TRBV29-1 . CSVVDESSRGYTF TGCAGCGTCGTCGATGAATCCTCCCGGGGCTACACCTTC
TRBJ2-5 TRBD2 TRBV25-1 . CASSESTSAYYSQETQYF TGTGCCAGCAGTGAATCAACTAGCGCCTACTACTCCCAAGAGACCCAGTACTTC
TRBJ2-7 TRBD1 TRBV19 . CASSAPGQGGSYEQYF TGTGCCAGTAGTGCGCCGGGACAGGGGGGCTCCTACGAGCAGTACTTC
TRBJ2-7 . TRBV5-1 . CASSPTAGSYEQYF TGCGCCAGCAGCCCGACCGCGGGCTCCTACGAGCAGTACTTC
TRBJ2-7 TRBD1 TRBV11-2 . CASSLGTGTYEQYF TGTGCCAGCAGCTTGGGGACAGGGACCTACGAGCAGTACTTC
TRBJ2-5 . TRBV18 few CASTNQKPYQETQYF TGTGCCAGCACCAACCAAAAGCCGTACCAAGAGACCCAGTACTTC
TRBJ2-1 TRBD2 TRBV5-8 . CASGTSGSAGEQFF TGTGCCAGCGGGACTAGCGGGAGTGCAGGTGAGCAGTTCTTC
TRBJ1-6 TRBD1 TRBV2 once CASSDGLGTAYNSPLHF TGTGCCAGCAGTGATGGTCTTGGGACAGCCTATAATTCACCCCTCCACTTT
TRBJ2-1 TRBD2 TRBV3-1/TRBV3-2 once CASSQRSSGGYNEQFF TGTGCCAGCAGCCAAAGGTCTAGCGGGGGCTACAATGAGCAGTTCTTC
TRBJ2-1 . TRBV19 . CASSSLDGGLSYNEQFF TGTGCCAGTAGCTCTCTAGACGGGGGGCTCTCCTACAATGAGCAGTTCTTC
TRBJ2-5 TRBD2 TRBV19 . CASSPAGGQETQYF TGTGCCAGTAGTCCGGCCGGGGGGCAAGAGACCCAGTACTTC
TRBJ2-3 TRBD2 TRBV6-4 once CASSELAGATDTQYF TGTGCCAGCAGTGAACTAGCGGGAGCCACAGATACGCAGTATTTT
TRBJ2-3 . TRBV5-4 . CASSLINPGDAYSTDTQYF TGTGCCAGCAGCTTAATTAACCCAGGCGACGCATATAGCACAGATACGCAGTATTTT
TRBJ1-3 . TRBV7-9 . CASTPIGNGSNTIYF TGTGCCAGCACCCCAATCGGAAATGGTAGCAACACCATATATTTT
TRBJ2-7 TRBD2 TRBV19 once CASSIRGGAYEQYF TGTGCCAGTAGTATCCGGGGGGGAGCCTACGAGCAGTACTTC
TRBJ2-7 TRBD2 TRBV5-4 . CASSESGTSSYEQYF TGTGCCAGCAGCGAGTCCGGGACTAGCTCCTACGAGCAGTACTTC
TRBJ2-7 . TRBV11-1 . CASSFWGREQYF TGTGCCAGCAGCTTCTGGGGGCGTGAGCAGTACTTC
TRBJ2-2 . TRBV27 . CASSYRDGELFF TGTGCCAGCAGTTACCGCGACGGGGAGCTGTTTTTT
TRBJ2-7 . TRBV19 . CAGQVYEQYF TGTGCCGGCCAGGTCTACGAGCAGTACTTC
TRBJ1-2 TRBD1 TRBV4-2 . CASSSLGGQGGYTF TGTGCCAGCAGCTCCCTAGGAGGACAGGGGGGCTACACCTTC
TRBJ2-6 . TRBV9 . CASSAAQDSAEPGANVLTF TGTGCCAGCAGCGCGGCCCAGGACAGTGCTGAGCCTGGGGCCAACGTCCTGACTTTC
TRBJ2-7 . TRBV9 . CASSPHPAEPYEQYF TGTGCCAGCAGCCCTCACCCGGCGGAACCCTACGAGCAGTACTTC
TRBJ2-3 . TRBV28 . CASGQGSTDTQYF TGTGCCAGCGGGCAGGGTAGCACAGATACGCAGTATTTT
TRBJ1-2 . TRBV7-2 . CASSAQSGHYNYGYTF TGTGCCAGCAGCGCTCAATCGGGACACTATAACTATGGCTACACCTTC
TRBJ1-4 . TRBV4-1 . CASSQGGNEKLFF TGCGCCAGCAGCCAGGGGGGAAATGAAAAACTGTTTTTT
TRBJ2-2 TRBD2 TRBV25-1 once CASSEPLSGRRPGELFF TGTGCCAGCAGTGAACCATTGAGCGGGAGGAGGCCCGGGGAGCTGTTTTTT
TRBJ1-3 . TRBV28 . CASSSPAQPRTGGNTIYF TGTGCCAGCAGTTCACCCGCGCAACCCAGGACTGGAGGAAACACCATATATTTT
TRBJ2-3 TRBD2 TRBV2 . CAKKGGGVVDTQYF TGTGCCAAAAAAGGCGGGGGGGTCGTAGATACGCAGTATTTT
TRBJ2-3 TRBD1 TRBV6-1 . CASSDHRGRDTTDTQYF TGTGCCAGCAGTGATCACAGGGGGCGCGATACCACAGATACGCAGTATTTT
TRBJ1-6 . TRBV28 . CASSSGPPEGYSPLHF TGTGCCAGCAGTTCCGGACCCCCCGAGGGCTATTCACCCCTCCACTTT
TRBJ2-1 TRBD2 TRBV3-1/TRBV3-2 . CASSRLFGGGIHNEQFF TGTGCCAGCAGCCGCCTCTTTGGCGGGGGGATCCACAATGAGCAGTTCTTC
TRBJ2-4 . TRBV6-2/TRBV6-3 few CASSPMTAGKNIQYF TGTGCCAGCAGTCCCATGACAGCGGGCAAAAACATTCAGTACTTC
TRBJ1-3 . TRBV20-1 . CSATEGNTIYF TGCAGTGCTACCGAGGGAAACACCATATATTTT
TRBJ1-2 . TRBV12-3/TRBV12-4 . CASSLGQNYGYTF TGTGCCAGCAGTTTAGGGCAGAACTATGGCTACACCTTC